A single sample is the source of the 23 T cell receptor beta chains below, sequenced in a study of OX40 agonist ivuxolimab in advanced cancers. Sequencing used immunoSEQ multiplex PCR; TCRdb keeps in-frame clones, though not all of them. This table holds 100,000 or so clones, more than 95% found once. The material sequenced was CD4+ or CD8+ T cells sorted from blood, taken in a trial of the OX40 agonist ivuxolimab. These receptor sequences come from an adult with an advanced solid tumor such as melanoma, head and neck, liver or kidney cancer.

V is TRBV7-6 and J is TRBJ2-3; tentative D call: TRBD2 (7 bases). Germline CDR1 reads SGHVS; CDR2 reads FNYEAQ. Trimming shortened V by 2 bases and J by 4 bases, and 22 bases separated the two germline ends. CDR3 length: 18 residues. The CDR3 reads CASSLQVFAGAEPDTQYF. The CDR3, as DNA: TGTGCCAGCAGCTTACAGGTTTTTGCGGGGGCGGAACCAGATACGCAGTATTTT.

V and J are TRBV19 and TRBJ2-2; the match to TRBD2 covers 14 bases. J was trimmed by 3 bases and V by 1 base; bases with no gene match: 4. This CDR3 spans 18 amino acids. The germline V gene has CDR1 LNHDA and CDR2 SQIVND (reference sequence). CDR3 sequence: CASSIVGLAGVDTGELFF. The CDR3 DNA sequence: TGTGCCAGTAGTATAGTGGGACTAGCGGGAGTTGACACCGGGGAGCTGTTTTTT.

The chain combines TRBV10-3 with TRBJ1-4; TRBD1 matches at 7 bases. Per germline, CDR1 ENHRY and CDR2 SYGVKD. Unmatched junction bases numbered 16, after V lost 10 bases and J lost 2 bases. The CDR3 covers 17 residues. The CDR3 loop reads CATPNPRGVVTNEKLFF. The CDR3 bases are TGTGCCACTCCCAACCCCAGGGGGGTTGTCACTAATGAAAAACTGTTTTTT.

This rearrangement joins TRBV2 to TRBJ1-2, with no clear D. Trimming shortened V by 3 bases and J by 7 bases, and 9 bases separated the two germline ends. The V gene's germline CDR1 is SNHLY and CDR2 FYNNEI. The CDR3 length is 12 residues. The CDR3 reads CASSDGGIGYTF. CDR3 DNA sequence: TGTGCCAGCAGTGACGGCGGGATTGGCTACACCTTC.

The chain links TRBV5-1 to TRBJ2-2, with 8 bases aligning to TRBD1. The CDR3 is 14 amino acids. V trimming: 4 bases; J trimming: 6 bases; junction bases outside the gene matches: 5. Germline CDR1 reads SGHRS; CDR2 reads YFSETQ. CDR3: CASSPGQGSGELFF. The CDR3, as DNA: TGCGCCAGCAGCCCTGGACAGGGCTCCGGGGAGCTGTTTTTT.

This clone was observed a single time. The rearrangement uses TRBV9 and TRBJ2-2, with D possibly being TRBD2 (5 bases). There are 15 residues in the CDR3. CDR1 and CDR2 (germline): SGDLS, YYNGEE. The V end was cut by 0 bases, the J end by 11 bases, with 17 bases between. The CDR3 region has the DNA TGTGCCAGCAGCGTAGCGGGGTCGGAGCACGGCGAGCTGTTTTTT. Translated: CASSVAGSEHGELFF. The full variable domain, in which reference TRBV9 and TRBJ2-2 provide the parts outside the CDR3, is DSGVTQTPKHLITATGQRVTLRCSPRSGDLSVYWYQQSLDQGLQFLIQYYNGEERAKGNILERFSAQQFPDLHSELNLSSLELGDSALYFCASSVAGSEHGELFFGEGSRLTVL.

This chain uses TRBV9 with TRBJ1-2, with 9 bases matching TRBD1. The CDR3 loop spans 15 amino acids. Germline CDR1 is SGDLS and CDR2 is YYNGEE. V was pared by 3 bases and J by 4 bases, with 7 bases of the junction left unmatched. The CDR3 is CASSGTGVISYGYTF. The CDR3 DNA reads TGTGCCAGCAGCGGGACAGGGGTTATATCCTATGGCTACACCTTC.

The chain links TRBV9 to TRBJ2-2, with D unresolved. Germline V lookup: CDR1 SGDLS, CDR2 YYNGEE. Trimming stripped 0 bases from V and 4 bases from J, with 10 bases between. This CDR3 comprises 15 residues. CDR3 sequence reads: CASSVEWGTTGELFF. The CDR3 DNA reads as TGTGCCAGCAGCGTAGAATGGGGAACCACCGGGGAGCTGTTTTTT.

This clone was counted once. In nucleotides, the CDR3 is TGTGCCAGCAGCTTAGTACAGGATTATGGCTACACCTTC. Translation: CASSLVQDYGYTF. The V gene is TRBV7-9, the J gene TRBJ1-2; D may be TRBD1 (5 bases). V lost 1 base and J 5 bases, leaving 8 bases between the germline ends. The CDR3 is 13 amino acids. From germline, CDR1 is SEHNR and CDR2 FQNEAQ (reference sequence).

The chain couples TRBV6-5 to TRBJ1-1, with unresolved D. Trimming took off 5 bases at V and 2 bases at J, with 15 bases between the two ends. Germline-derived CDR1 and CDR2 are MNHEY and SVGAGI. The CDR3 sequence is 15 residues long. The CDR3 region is CASSRFGEGNTEAFF. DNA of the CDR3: TGTGCCAGCAGTCGGTTCGGGGAGGGAAACACTGAAGCTTTCTTT.

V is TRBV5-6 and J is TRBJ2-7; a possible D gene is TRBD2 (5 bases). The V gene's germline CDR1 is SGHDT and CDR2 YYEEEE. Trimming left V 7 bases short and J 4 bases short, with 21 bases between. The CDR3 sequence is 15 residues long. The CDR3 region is CASRPSSGGFYEQYF. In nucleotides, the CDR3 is TGTGCCAGCCGCCCCAGCAGCGGCGGTTTTTACGAGCAGTACTTC.

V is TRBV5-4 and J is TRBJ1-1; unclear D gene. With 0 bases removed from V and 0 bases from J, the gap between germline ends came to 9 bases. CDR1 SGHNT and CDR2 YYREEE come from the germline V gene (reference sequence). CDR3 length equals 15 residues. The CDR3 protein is CASSLGEFMNTEAFF. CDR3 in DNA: TGTGCCAGCAGCTTGGGAGAGTTCATGAACACTGAAGCTTTCTTT.

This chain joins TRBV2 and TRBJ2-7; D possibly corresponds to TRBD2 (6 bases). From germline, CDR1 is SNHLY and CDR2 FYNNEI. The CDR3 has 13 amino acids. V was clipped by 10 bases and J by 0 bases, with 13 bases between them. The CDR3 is CAKGEANSYEQYF. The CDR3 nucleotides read TGTGCCAAAGGGGAGGCGAACTCCTACGAGCAGTACTTC.

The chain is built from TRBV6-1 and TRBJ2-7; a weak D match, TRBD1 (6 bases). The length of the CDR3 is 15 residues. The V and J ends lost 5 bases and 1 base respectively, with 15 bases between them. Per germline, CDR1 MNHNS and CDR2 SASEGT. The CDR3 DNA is TGTGCCAGCAGTTTTCGGGACACTCCATCCTACGAGCAGTACTTC. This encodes CASSFRDTPSYEQYF.

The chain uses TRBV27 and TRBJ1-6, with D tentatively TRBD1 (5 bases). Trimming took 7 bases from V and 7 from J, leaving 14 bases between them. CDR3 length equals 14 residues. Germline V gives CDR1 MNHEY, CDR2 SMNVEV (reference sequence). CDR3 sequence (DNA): TGTGCCAGCACCATAACAGGTGGCAATTCACCCCTCCACTTT. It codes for CASTITGGNSPLHF.

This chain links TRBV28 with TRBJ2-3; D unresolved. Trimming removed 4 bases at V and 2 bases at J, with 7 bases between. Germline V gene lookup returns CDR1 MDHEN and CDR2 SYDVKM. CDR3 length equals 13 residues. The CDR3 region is CASSWMATDTQYF. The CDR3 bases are TGTGCCAGCAGTTGGATGGCCACAGATACGCAGTATTTT.

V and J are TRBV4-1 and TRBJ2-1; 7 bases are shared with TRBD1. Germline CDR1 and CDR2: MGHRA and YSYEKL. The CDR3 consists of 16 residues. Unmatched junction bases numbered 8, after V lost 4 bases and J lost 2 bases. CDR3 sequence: CASSPTGASPYNEQFF. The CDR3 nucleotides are TGCGCCAGCAGCCCTACAGGGGCATCCCCCTACAATGAGCAGTTCTTC.

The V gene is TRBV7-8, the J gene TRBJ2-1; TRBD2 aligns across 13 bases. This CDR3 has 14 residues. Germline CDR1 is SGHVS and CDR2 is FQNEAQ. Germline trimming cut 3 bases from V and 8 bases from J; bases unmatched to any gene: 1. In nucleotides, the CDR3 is TGTGCCAGCAGCTTGGGGACTAGCGGGGATGAGCAGTTCTTC. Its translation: CASSLGTSGDEQFF.

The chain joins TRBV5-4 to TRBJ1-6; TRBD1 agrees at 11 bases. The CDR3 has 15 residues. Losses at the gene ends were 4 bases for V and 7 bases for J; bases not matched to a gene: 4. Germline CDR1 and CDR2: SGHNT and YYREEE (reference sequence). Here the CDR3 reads CASSPGTGGNSPLHF. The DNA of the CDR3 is TGTGCCAGCAGCCCGGGGACAGGGGGAAATTCACCCCTCCACTTT.

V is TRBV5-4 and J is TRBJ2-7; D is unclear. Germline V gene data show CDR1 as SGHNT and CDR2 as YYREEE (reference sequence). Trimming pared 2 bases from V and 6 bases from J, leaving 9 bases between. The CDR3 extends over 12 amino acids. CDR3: CASSFSRGEQYF. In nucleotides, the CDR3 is TGTGCCAGCAGCTTTTCCCGAGGCGAGCAGTACTTC.

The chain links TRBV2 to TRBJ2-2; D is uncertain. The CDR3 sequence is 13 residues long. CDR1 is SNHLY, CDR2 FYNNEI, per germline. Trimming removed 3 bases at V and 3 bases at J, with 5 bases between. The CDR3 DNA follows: TGTGCCAGCAGTGACGGCTACACCGGGGAGCTGTTTTTT. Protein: CASSDGYTGELFF.

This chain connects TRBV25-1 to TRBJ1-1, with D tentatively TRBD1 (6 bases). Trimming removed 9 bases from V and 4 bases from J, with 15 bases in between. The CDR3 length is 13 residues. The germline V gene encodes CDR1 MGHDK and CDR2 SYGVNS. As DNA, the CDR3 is TGTGCCAGTAAGCAGGGAGGGGGCACTGAAGCTTTCTTT. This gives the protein CASKQGGGTEAFF.

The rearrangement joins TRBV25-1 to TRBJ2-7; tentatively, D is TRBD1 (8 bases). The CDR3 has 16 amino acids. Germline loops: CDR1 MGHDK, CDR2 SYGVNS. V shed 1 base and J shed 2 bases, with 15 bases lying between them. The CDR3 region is CASSEFGGTGAYEQYF. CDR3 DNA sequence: TGTGCCAGCAGTGAATTCGGGGGGACAGGAGCCTACGAGCAGTACTTC.